The present T cell receptor beta chain was sequenced within a study of T cells in women clearing cervical HPV infection. Study context: HLA type could not be excluded as a confounder.

The assay was immunoSEQ multiplex PCR, and TCRdb's table has in-frame clones only and misses some. The sample has fewer than 40,000 clones; the top ten hold more than 1.3%. Comments on this clone: The target antigen is unknown. The read is 3 residues too short to cover the CDR3 end, so that end is filled in from the germline J gene.

The junction had 12 bases not matched to a gene; V was cut back by 10 bases and J by 7 bases. This CDR3 region has 14 residues. The germline CDR1 and CDR2 sequences are LGHNA and YNFKEQ. Study conclusions and caveats: A classifier using richness and V gene abundances reached an AUC of 0.7 to 0.9. Repertoire richness, not evenness, was significantly elevated in CIN3+ cases versus controls.

This TCR came from a woman aged 18 to 69 with a cervical HPV16 infection that either progressed to CIN3+ or cleared (not recorded which). The genes are TRBV4-2 and TRBJ2-2; 7 nucleotides align to TRBD2. Material for sequencing was blood buffy coat. The part of the CDR3 DNA that was read is TGTGCCACGGACCGGGCTAGCGGTCTCGGGGAG. This codes for CATDRASGLGE. The entire CDR3 sequence reads CATDRASGLGELFF.